The entry that follows covers one T cell receptor (beta chain) sequence. The data are from a study of control samples from healthy donors and cancer patients. TCRdb keeps only in-frame clones here, not all; method: immunoSEQ multiplex PCR. The profile shows 70,000 to 80,000 clones, approximately 88% of them singletons. The V and J ends lost 0 bases and 0 bases respectively, with 20 bases between them. The CDR3 extends over 19 amino acids. CDR1 is LGHNT and CDR2 is FRNRAP in the germline V gene. This sequence originates from a woman aged 45-65 years with colorectal cancer. This chain connects TRBV12-5 to TRBJ1-1; D not certain. Sequencing was carried out using PBMCs. In DNA, the CDR3 is TGTGCTAGTGGTTTGGTACGGATGGAGGAGTTACAAATGAACACTGAAGCTTTCTTT. Encoded protein: CASGLVRMEELQMNTEAFF.